The T cell receptor (beta chain) described here comes from a study of blood T cell repertoires in COVID-19. The overall study: T cells, B-cell-depleted T cells, or PBMCs provided the cDNA or gDNA that served as material.

Germline-derived CDR1 and CDR2 are SGHVS and FNYEAQ. Trimming removed 6 bases from V and 1 base from J; junction bases left unmatched: 7. The CDR3 has 15 amino acids. Only in-frame clones appear in the TCRdb table, and some are missing; sequencing was by immunoSEQ multiplex PCR. The table shows around 46,000 clones, with around 86% occurring only once. The clonotype comes from a man aged 35 to 55 with active COVID-19. Source material: peripheral blood. The chain carries TRBV7-6 and TRBJ2-5; 8 bases align to TRBD1. This CDR3 reads CASSGRTGTQETQYF. DNA for the CDR3: TGTGCCAGCAGTGGAAGGACAGGGACCCAAGAGACCCAGTACTTC.